This T cell receptor beta chain appears in the sequencing data of a study of T cells in Graves' hyperthyroidism and ophthalmopathy. Germline CDR1 and CDR2: SEHNR and FQNEAQ (reference sequence). The CDR3 is 15 residues long. V was pared by 2 bases and J by 2 bases, with 10 bases between. TCR beta CDR3 regions were amplified from RNA transcripts. Using the HTBI primer set, a first-round RT-PCR was run on the TCR CDR3. TCRdb processed the multiplex PCR reads anew with MiXCR; each CDR3 protein has one entry. The data show under 350,000 distinct CDR3 sequences, roughly 18% seen once. This receptor was obtained from a woman aged 50 to 60 with Graves' hyperthyroidism. This sequence joins TRBV7-9 and TRBJ2-1; D remains unclear. What was sequenced was blood. CDR3 in amino acids: CASSLQDGTYNEQFF. In DNA, the CDR3 is TGTGCCAGCAGCTTACAGGACGGAACCTACAATGAGCAGTTCTTC.